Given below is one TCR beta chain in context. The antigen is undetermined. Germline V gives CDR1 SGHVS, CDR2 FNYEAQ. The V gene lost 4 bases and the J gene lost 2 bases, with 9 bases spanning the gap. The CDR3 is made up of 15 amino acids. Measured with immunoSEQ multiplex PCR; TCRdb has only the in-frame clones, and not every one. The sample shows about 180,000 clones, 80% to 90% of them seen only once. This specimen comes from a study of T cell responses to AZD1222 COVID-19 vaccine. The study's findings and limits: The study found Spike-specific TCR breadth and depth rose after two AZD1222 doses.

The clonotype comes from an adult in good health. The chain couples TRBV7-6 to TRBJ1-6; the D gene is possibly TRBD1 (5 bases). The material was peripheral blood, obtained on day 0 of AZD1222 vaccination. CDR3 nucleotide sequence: TGTGCCAGCAGCTCCGGGACGGCCTATAATTCACCCCTCCACTTT. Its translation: CASSSGTAYNSPLHF.